The present T cell receptor (beta chain) was sequenced within a study of T cell changes during pregnancy in multiple sclerosis. This CDR3 has 17 amino acids. Per the germline V gene, CDR1 is SGDLS and CDR2 is YYNGEE. With 0 bases removed from V and 8 bases from J, the gap between germline ends came to 20 bases. Libraries were prepared by immunoSEQ multiplex PCR; TCRdb keeps only in-frame clonotypes and omits some of them. The sample holds approximately 88,000 clones, almost 95% seen once. The sequences come from peripheral blood, collected in the third trimester of pregnancy. This clonotype originated in a female donor with multiple sclerosis, enrolled in a pregnancy study. The chain has TRBV9 and TRBJ1-4; D gene uncertain. The DNA of the CDR3 is TGTGCCAGCAGCGTAGGCAGAGCGGGAGTACGTAGCGAAAAACTGTTTTTT. It translates to CASSVGRAGVRSEKLFF.